Detailed here is one T cell receptor (beta chain). No antigen is known for it. The data derive from a study of OX40 agonist ivuxolimab in advanced cancers. Study findings and constraints: Clonal expansion by week 6 occurred in CD4+ and CD8+ blood T cells (at 0.1 to 3.0 mg/kg).

The repertoire was sequenced with immunoSEQ multiplex PCR; TCRdb's copy has only in-frame clones and lacks some. This sample has approximately 99,000 clones; roughly nine tenths occur once, and the top ten carry around 5.5%. This TCR was sampled from an adult with an advanced solid tumor such as melanoma, head and neck, liver or kidney cancer. This material consisted of CD4+ or CD8+ T cells sorted from blood, taken in a trial of the OX40 agonist ivuxolimab.

This CDR3 reads CASSVLTGGGSGYTF. The CDR3 DNA is TGTGCCAGCAGCGTCTTGACAGGGGGCGGGAGTGGCTACACCTTC. V gene TRBV9 combines with J gene TRBJ1-2; 10 positions match TRBD1. V was clipped by 2 bases and J by 7 bases; unmatched bases: 8. Germline V lookup: CDR1 SGDLS, CDR2 YYNGEE. This CDR3 has 15 residues.